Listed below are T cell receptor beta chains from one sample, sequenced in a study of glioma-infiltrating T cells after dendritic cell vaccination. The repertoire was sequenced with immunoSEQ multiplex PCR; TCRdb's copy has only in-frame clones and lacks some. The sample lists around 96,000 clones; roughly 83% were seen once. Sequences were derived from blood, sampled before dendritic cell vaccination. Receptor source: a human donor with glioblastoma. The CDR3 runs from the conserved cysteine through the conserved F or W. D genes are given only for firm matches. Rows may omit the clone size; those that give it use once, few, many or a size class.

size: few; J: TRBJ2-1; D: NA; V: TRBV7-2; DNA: TGTGCCAGCAGCCCAAAGACAACTAGCTATTTCTTC; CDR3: CASSPKTTSYFF
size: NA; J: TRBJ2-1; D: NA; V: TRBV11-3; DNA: TGTGCCAGCAGCTCCAGGACGGGGAGCTCCTACAATGAGCAGTTCTTC; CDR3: CASSSRTGSSYNEQFF
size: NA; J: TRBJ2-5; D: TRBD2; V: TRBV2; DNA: TGTGCCAGCAGCTATAGCGGGGGGGGGTTGGAGACCCAGTACTTC; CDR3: CASSYSGGGLETQYF
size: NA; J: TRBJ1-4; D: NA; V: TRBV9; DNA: TGTGCCAGCAGCGTAGAGGGGGGGGAAAAACTGTTTTTT; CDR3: CASSVEGGEKLFF
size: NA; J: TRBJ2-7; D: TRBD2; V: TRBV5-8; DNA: TGTGCCAGCAGCTTGGTCGGATTGGGAGGGATCTACGAGCAGTACTTC; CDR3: CASSLVGLGGIYEQYF
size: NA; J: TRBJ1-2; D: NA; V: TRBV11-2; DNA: TGTGCCAGCAGCTTAGACGGGGCGGCAGGGGATGGCTACACCTTC; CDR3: CASSLDGAAGDGYTF
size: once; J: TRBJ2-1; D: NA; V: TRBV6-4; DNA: TGTGCCAGCAGTGACAGGCCGGGGTCCTACAATGAGCAGTTCTTC; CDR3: CASSDRPGSYNEQFF
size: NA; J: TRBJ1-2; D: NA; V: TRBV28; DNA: TGTGCCAGCAGTTACAGGTTTGGGGCCTATGGCTACACCTTC; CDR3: CASSYRFGAYGYTF
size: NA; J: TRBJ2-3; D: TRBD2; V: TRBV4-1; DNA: TGCGCCAGCAGCCGCGGACTAGCGGGGGAAATCACAGATACGCAGTATTTT; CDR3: CASSRGLAGEITDTQYF
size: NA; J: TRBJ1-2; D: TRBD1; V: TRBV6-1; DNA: TGTGCCAGCAGTCGGGACAGGGGGCCCTATGGCTACACCTTC; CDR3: CASSRDRGPYGYTF
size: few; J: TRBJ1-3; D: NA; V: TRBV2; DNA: TGTGCCAGCAGTCTGGGCCCTCGAAACACCATATATTTT; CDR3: CASSLGPRNTIYF
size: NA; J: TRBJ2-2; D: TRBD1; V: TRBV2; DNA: TGTGCCAGCAGTCCGAACAGGGGCGGGGGGGAGCTGTTTTTT; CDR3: CASSPNRGGGELFF
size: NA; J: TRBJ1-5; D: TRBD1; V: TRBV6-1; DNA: TGTGCCAGCAGTGTACCCGGACAGGGAATTAGCAATCAGCCCCAGCATTTT; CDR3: CASSVPGQGISNQPQHF
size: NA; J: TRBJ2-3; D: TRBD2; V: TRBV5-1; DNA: TGCGCCAGCAGCTACGGACTAGCGGGAGTAACAGATACGCAGTATTTT; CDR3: CASSYGLAGVTDTQYF
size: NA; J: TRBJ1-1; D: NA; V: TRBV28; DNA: TGTGCCAGCAGTTTTAGGGGTGGCACTGAAGCTTTCTTT; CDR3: CASSFRGGTEAFF
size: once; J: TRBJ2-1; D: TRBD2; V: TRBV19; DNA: TGTGCCAGTAGTATAATTAGCGGGGGGGCCTACAATGAGCAGTTCTTC; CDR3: CASSIISGGAYNEQFF
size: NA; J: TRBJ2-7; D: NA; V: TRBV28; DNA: TGTGCCAGCAGGGGGAACGGGAGAGGAGCCTACGAGCAGTACTTC; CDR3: CASRGNGRGAYEQYF
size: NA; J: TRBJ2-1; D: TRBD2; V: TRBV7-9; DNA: TGTGCCAGCAGCTCTAGCGGGGGACGATACAATGAGCAGTTCTTC; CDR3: CASSSSGGRYNEQFF
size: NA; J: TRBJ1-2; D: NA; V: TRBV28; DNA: TGTGCCAGCAGTTTGGACCCTAGCACCTATGGCTACACCTTC; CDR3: CASSLDPSTYGYTF
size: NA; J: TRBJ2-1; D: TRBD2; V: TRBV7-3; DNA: TGTGCCAGCAGCTTATCAGCGGGAAAGCAGTTCTTC; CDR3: CASSLSAGKQFF
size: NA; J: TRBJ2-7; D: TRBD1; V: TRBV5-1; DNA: TGCGCCAGCAGCGGGACAGGGGAGCTCTACGAGCAGTACTTC; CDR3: CASSGTGELYEQYF
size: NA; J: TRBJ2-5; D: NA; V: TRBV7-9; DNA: TGTGCCAGCAGCTTTTTACTGGCGGGGCTCCAAGAGACCCAGTACTTC; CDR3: CASSFLLAGLQETQYF
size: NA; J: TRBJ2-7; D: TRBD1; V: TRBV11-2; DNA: TGTGCCATCGGACAGGGAGCTTACGAGCAGTACTTC; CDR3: CAIGQGAYEQYF
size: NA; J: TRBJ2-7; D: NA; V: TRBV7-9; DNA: TGTGCCAGCAGCTTAGGTCAGGGAAACGAGCAGTACTTC; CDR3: CASSLGQGNEQYF
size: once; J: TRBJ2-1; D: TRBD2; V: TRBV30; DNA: TGTGCCTGGAGTGGGGTAGCGGGTCCAATATACAATGAGCAGTTCTTC; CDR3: CAWSGVAGPIYNEQFF
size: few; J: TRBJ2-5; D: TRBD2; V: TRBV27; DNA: TGTGCCAGCAGTTTAATAACGGGGGGGACTCAAGAGACCCAGTACTTC; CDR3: CASSLITGGTQETQYF
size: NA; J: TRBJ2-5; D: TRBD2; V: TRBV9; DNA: TGTGCCAGCAACTCCGGACTAGCGGGCATTCAAGAGACCCAGTACTTC; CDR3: CASNSGLAGIQETQYF
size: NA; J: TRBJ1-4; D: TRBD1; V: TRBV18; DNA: TGTGCCAGCTCTCCGGGACAGGGGATTGAAAAACTGTTTTTT; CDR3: CASSPGQGIEKLFF